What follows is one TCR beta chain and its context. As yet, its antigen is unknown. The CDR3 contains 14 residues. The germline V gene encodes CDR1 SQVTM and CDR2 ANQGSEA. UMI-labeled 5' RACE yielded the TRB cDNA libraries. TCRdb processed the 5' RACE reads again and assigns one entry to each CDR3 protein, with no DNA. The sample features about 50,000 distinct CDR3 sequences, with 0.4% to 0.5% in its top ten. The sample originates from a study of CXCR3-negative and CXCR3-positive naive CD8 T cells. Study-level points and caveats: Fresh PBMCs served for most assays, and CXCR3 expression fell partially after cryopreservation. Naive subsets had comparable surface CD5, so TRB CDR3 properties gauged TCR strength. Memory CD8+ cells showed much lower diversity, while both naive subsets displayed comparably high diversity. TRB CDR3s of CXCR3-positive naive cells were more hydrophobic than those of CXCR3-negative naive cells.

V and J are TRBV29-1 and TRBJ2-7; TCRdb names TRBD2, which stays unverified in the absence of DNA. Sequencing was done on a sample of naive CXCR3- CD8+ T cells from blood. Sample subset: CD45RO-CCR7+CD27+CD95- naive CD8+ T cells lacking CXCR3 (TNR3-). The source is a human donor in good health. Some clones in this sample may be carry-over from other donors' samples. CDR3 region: CSARETRSSYEQYF.